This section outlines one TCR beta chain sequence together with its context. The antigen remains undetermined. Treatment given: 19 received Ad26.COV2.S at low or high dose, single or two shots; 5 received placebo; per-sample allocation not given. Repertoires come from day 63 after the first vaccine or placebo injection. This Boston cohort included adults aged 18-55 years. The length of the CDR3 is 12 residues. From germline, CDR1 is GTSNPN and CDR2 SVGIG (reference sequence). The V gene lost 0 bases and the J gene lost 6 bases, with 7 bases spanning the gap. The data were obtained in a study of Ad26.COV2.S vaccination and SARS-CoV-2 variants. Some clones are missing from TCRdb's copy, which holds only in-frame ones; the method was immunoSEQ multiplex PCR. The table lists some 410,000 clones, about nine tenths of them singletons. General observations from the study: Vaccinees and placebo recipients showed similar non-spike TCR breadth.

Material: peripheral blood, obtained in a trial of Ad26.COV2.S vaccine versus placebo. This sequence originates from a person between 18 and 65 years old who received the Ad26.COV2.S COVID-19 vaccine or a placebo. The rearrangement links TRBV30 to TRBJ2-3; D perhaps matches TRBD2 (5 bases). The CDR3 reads CAWSVLGDTQYF. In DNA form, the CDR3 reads TGTGCCTGGAGTGTACTAGGGGATACGCAGTATTTT.